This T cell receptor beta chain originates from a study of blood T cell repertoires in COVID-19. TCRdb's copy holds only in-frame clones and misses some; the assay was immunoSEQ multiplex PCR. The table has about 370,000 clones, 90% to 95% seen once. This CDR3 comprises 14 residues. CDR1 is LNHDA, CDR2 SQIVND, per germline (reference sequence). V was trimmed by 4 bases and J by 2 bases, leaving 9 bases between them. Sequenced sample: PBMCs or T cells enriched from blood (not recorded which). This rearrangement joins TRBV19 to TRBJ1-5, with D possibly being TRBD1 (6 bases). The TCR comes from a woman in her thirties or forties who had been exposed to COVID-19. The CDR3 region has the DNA TGTGCCAGTAGTACGGCAGGGGGCAATCAGCCCCAGCATTTT. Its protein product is CASSTAGGNQPQHF.